This T cell receptor (beta chain) was captured in a study of T cell repertoires in cytomegalovirus infection. Study as a whole: It was recently identified HLA-C-restricted and well-studied HLA-B-restricted CMV epitopes that the study used. Public TCR beta signatures indicated both CMV infection and matching HLA type. Study conclusions and caveats: Across the ex vivo response, the dominant clonotypes were HLA-C-restricted CMV-specific TCR beta clonotypes.

TCRdb recomputed calls from the reads with MiXCR, one row per CDR3 protein. The repertoire consists of approximately 730,000 distinct CDR3 sequences, with roughly 33% occurring once and the leading ten covering about 20%. The length of the CDR3 is 15 residues. V was clipped by 8 bases and J by 8 bases, with 21 bases between them. Germline CDR1 is MNHEY and CDR2 is SMNVEV (reference sequence). This clonotype has more than one count but fewer than ten. Its antigen remains unidentified. This sequence was found in a human donor in good health (CMV status not recorded). Some clones in this sample may be carry-over from other donors' samples. This material consisted of cultured PBMCs, taken from culture after CMV antigen stimulation. J is TRBJ1-4 and V is TRBV27; D remains ambiguous. The DNA of the CDR3 is TGTGCCAGCCGACCCCGGGGTGGATCCCTCGAAAAACTGTTTTTT. The encoded protein is CASRPRGGSLEKLFF.